The 21 T cell receptor beta chains below all came from one sample that was sequenced in a study of vaccination and CD4 T cells after COVID-19. The sample's treatment: roughly 11-day PBMC culture with coronavirus spike peptide pools or control peptides (ViraFEST assay). Oncomine TCR Beta short-read sequencing was applied to DNA from cultured CD4+ T cells. One entry per CDR3 protein results from TCRdb running MiXCR on the PCR reads. The table lists approximately 18,000 distinct CDR3 sequences, around 60% of them singletons. Their specific antigens are unknown. Material for sequencing was CD4+ T cells from blood, cultured in vitro. These receptors all come from a human donor who had recovered from COVID-19.

The chain recombines TRBV6-5 with TRBJ2-5; D may match TRBD1 or TRBD2 (5 bases each). V gave up 0 bases and J gave up 5 bases, with 16 bases separating them. Germline CDR1 reads MNHEY; CDR2 reads SVGAGI. This CDR3 region has 16 residues. CDR3 region: CASSYSGTRRWETQYF. DNA for the CDR3: TGTGCCAGCAGTTACTCCGGGACCCGGAGGTGGGAGACCCAGTACTTC.

This clonotype occurred a few times. V gene TRBV5-1 combines with J gene TRBJ2-1; 9 positions agree with TRBD2. Germline V gene lookup returns CDR1 SGHRS and CDR2 YFSETQ. The trim removed 2 bases at V and 6 bases at J, leaving 6 bases unmatched. The CDR3 covers 15 residues. The CDR3 DNA reads as TGCGCCAGCAGCTTCGGCCCTAGCGGGGTCAATGAGCAGTTCTTC. This codes for CASSFGPSGVNEQFF.

This clonotype was recorded a few times. The gene calls are TRBV10-3 and TRBJ1-1, with D uncertain. Germline V gene data show CDR1 as ENHRY and CDR2 as SYGVKD. The CDR3 spans 13 residues. Between the trimmed V and J ends, which lost 2 bases and 3 bases, there was a span of 7 bases. The CDR3 DNA reads as TGTGCCATCAGTGAGCGCAGTGACACTGAAGCTTTCTTT. Translation gives CAISERSDTEAFF.

The chain carries TRBV10-1 and TRBJ1-3; no reliable D call. The CDR3 loop spans 13 amino acids. Germline V gene sequence: CDR1 WNHNN, CDR2 SYGVQD (reference sequence). The V gene lost 0 bases and the J gene lost 4 bases, with 4 bases spanning the gap. The CDR3 DNA reads as TGCGCCAGCAGTGAGTCGGGAGGAAACACCATATATTTT. Protein: CASSESGGNTIYF.

This clonotype has a handful of counts. V and J are TRBV20-1 and TRBJ2-3; the match to TRBD1 covers 8 bases. Trimming removed 4 bases from V and 3 bases from J; junction bases left unmatched: 6. This CDR3 region has 14 residues. CDR1 DFQATT and CDR2 SNEGSKA come from the germline V gene (reference sequence). The CDR3 region has the DNA TGCAGTGCTAACACCGGACAGGGAACAGATACGCAGTATTTT. This gives the protein CSANTGQGTDTQYF.

The chain is built from TRBV5-1 and TRBJ2-1; no firm D call. This CDR3 is built from 13 residues. Looked up from germline, CDR1 is SGHRS and CDR2 is YFSETQ. V was cut by 0 bases and J by 6 bases, with 7 bases left in between. In DNA form, the CDR3 reads TGCGCCAGCAGCTTGGCCCTGGCCAATGAGCAGTTCTTC. Residues: CASSLALANEQFF.

The chain recombines TRBV6-2 or TRBV6-3 with TRBJ1-5; no clear D. This CDR3 has 14 residues. Trimming stripped 4 bases from V and 6 bases from J, with 13 bases between. The germline CDR1 and CDR2 sequences are MNHEY and SVGEGT. This CDR3 is CASSSTSEVQPQHF. DNA for the CDR3: TGTGCCAGCAGTTCCACGTCGGAGGTTCAGCCCCAGCATTTT.

V and J are TRBV10-3 and TRBJ2-5; D gene uncertain. The CDR3 is made up of 13 amino acids. Per germline, CDR1 ENHRY and CDR2 SYGVKD. With 4 bases removed from V and 5 bases from J, the gap between germline ends came to 11 bases. Here the CDR3 reads CAISAEPRETQYF. The CDR3 DNA follows: TGTGCCATCAGTGCCGAACCCAGGGAGACCCAGTACTTC.

This clonotype was seen only a few times. CDR3 sequence: CATSVQGETQYF. CDR3 coding DNA: TGTGCCACCAGTGTCCAGGGGGAGACCCAGTACTTC. The rearrangement uses TRBV24-1 and TRBJ2-5; D might be TRBD1 (6 bases). The CDR3 consists of 12 residues. Germline lookup yields CDR1 KGHDR and CDR2 SFDVKD. V gave up 5 bases and J gave up 5 bases, with 8 bases separating them.

This chain uses TRBV14 with TRBJ2-5; the D call may be TRBD1 or TRBD2 (5 bases each). V lost 4 bases to trimming and J lost 0 bases, with 15 bases between them. Germline-derived CDR1 and CDR2 are SGHDN and FVKESK. The CDR3 has 16 residues. CDR3 nucleotide sequence: TGTGCCAGCAGCCTACGGGGACCTCCCAACCAAGAGACCCAGTACTTC. This translates into CASSLRGPPNQETQYF.

The chain employs TRBV7-6 and TRBJ1-4, with no clear D. CDR1 is SGHVS and CDR2 is FNYEAQ in the germline V gene. The V gene lost 6 bases and the J gene lost 0 bases, with 8 bases spanning the gap. This CDR3 contains 14 residues. This chain's CDR3 is CASRAYATNEKLFF. The CDR3 bases are TGTGCCAGCAGGGCCTATGCAACTAATGAAAAACTGTTTTTT.

A few counts support this clonotype. The chain has TRBV19 and TRBJ1-1, with 10 bases matching TRBD1. This CDR3 has 15 amino acids. Germline trimming cut 5 bases from V and 0 bases from J; bases unmatched to any gene: 3. The germline CDR1 and CDR2 sequences are LNHDA and SQIVND (reference sequence). CDR3 DNA: TGTGCCAGTAGTGACAGGGGGCGGATGAACACTGAAGCTTTCTTT. This translates into CASSDRGRMNTEAFF.

Here the CDR3 reads CASSLASSTGELFF. For the CDR3, the DNA is TGTGCCAGCAGCTTAGCCAGTAGCACCGGGGAGCTGTTTTTT. The rearrangement links TRBV7-2 to TRBJ2-2; the D is unclear. CDR1 is SGHTA, CDR2 FQGNSA, per germline. This CDR3 contains 14 residues. V lost 0 bases and J lost 4, with 6 bases in between.

This clonotype was detected a few times. V is TRBV6-5 and J is TRBJ2-7, with 8 nucleotides matching TRBD2. This CDR3 has 18 amino acids. The ends lost 0 bases at V and 4 bases at J; junction bases unmatched: 14. Germline CDR1 MNHEY, CDR2 SVGAGI. The CDR3 DNA sequence: TGTGCCAGCAGTTACTCACCTCCCGGTGTAGCGGGAATGTACGAGCAGTACTTC. Protein: CASSYSPPGVAGMYEQYF.

V usage is TRBV6-1 and J usage is TRBJ2-7; 13 bases line up with TRBD2. Germline loops: CDR1 MNHNS, CDR2 SASEGT. With 6 bases clipped from V and 7 bases from J, the junction kept 9 bases outside the gene matches. The CDR3 is 15 amino acids. CDR3 sequence (DNA): TGTGCCAGCAGCCTCCGGACTAGCGGGAGAGAGGAGCAGTACTTC. Its protein product is CASSLRTSGREEQYF.

This clonotype was picked up one time. The chain recombines TRBV29-1 with TRBJ1-2; no firm D call. V was pared by 3 bases and J by 10 bases, with 15 bases between. This CDR3 comprises 12 residues. CDR1 and CDR2 (germline): SQVTM, ANQGSEA. The CDR3 DNA is TGCAGCGTTGAGGGTCAGCGACCCGACTACACCTTC. Translated: CSVEGQRPDYTF.

The chain is built from TRBV19 and TRBJ1-4, with D unclear. The germline V gene has CDR1 LNHDA and CDR2 SQIVND (reference sequence). V gave up 5 bases and J gave up 0 bases, with 7 bases separating them. The CDR3 totals 14 residues. The CDR3 protein is CASSGPTTNEKLFF. CDR3 nucleotides: TGTGCCAGTAGTGGGCCAACAACTAATGAAAAACTGTTTTTT.

This sequence joins TRBV27 and TRBJ1-6; D uncertain. The V and J ends lost 6 bases and 7 bases respectively, with 10 bases between them. The CDR3 has 13 amino acids. Germline V CDR1 and CDR2: MNHEY, SMNVEV (reference sequence). The CDR3 loop reads CASRGQPNSPLHF. CDR3 in DNA: TGTGCCAGCAGGGGCCAGCCCAATTCACCCCTCCACTTT.

V is TRBV29-1 and J is TRBJ1-1; tentatively, D is TRBD1 (5 bases). Germline CDR1 is SQVTM and CDR2 is ANQGSEA. Trimming left V 3 bases short and J 7 bases short, with 15 bases between. The CDR3 spans 13 residues. The CDR3 nucleotides read TGCAGCGTTGATCAACAGGCGGGGTTTGAAGCTTTCTTT. Its protein is CSVDQQAGFEAFF.

This clonotype was seen only a few times. The V call is TRBV5-4, the J call TRBJ1-2; 7 nucleotides align to TRBD1. The germline CDR1 and CDR2 sequences are SGHNT and YYREEE (reference sequence). This CDR3 contains 14 residues. V shed 4 bases and J 2 bases; nucleotides not matched to a gene: 5. Here the CDR3 reads CASSGATGNYGYTF. The CDR3 DNA reads as TGTGCCAGCAGCGGGGCGACAGGGAACTATGGCTACACCTTC.

This clonotype was recorded a few times. The gene calls are TRBV30 and TRBJ1-1, with no clear D. Germline-derived CDR1 and CDR2 are GTSNPN and SVGIG (reference sequence). The CDR3 sequence is 12 residues long. V was pared by 4 bases and J by 5 bases, with 11 bases between. The DNA for the CDR3 is TGTGCCTGGAAAGGGTATTGGACTGAAGCTTTCTTT. It encodes CAWKGYWTEAFF.